Sequencing of this T cell receptor (beta chain) was carried out in a study of PD-1 blockade in classical Hodgkin lymphoma (dated by TCRdb to about 2020). Looking at the study overall: Nivolumab dosing was 3 mg/kg intravenously every 2 weeks, continuing until either disease progression or unacceptable toxicity. To define a peripheral blood immune signature of response to PD-1 blockade in classical Hodgkin lymphoma, the study combined TCR beta sequencing with CyTOF. Points the paper makes about the study in general: The study was restricted to a single clinical trial cohort, and the causes of repertoire differences, possibly disease activity or prior therapy, were left undefined. Trial patients with a complete response had baseline diversity similar to that of newly diagnosed patients, while partial responders and progressors had significantly lower diversity. Baseline TCR diversity was reported to be lower in newly diagnosed patients than in healthy donors, and even lower in relapsed/refractory patients. CD4+ but not CD8+ TCR diversity rose significantly by C4D1 (p=0.0027 vs p=0.16), most apparent in complete responders (p=0.02). Lower diversity was seen in patients whose nivolumab began less than 1 year after ASCT, and these patients were left out of later analyses so that immune reconstitution would not confound the results.

The Qiagen DNeasy kit was used to extract genomic DNA from unsorted PBMCs and from the negatively selected CD4+ and CD8+ fractions. Using primers that anneal to V and J segments, immunoSEQ multiplex PCR amplified the TCR beta CDR3 regions. Amplification bias was minimized using a synthetic immune receptor repertoire, and residual bias was removed computationally after sequencing. On the study's bioinformatics: Repertoire diversity was quantified as the Shannon entropy index using custom Python scripts. Unsorted, CD4+ and CD8+ repertoires were examined separately, except in combined analyses, for which CD4+ and CD8+ sequences were merged in silico. Clonal expansion was defined as at least a 2-fold frequency increase after treatment relative to C1D1, with a pseudocount of 0.5 for undetected baseline clones. Clones with 0 or 1 copy at C1D1 were classified as singleton clones, and clones with 2 or more copies were classified as non-singleton clones. Clones expanded in unsorted samples were annotated as CD4+, CD8+ or unknown by matching protein sequences in sorted samples from the same patient. Wilcoxon tests on paired samples were used to test diversity changes from C1D1 to C4D1. TCRdb's version of the immuneACCESS table is confined to in-frame rearrangements and falls short of the full clone set. An unresolved V gene accounts for under half of the shortfall where checked; the remainder is of unknown origin. Clonal size and the V and J genes are those of that table, whereas D and trimming came from the DNA. The sample has about 4,200 clones on record, approximately 89% of them singletons. 25% to 30% of the sample comes from the top ten.

Its CDR3 holds 14 amino acids, cysteine through phenylalanine. Only the CDR3 region is kept as DNA, spanning 42 bases read in frame from base 1. The V end loses 3 bases and the J end loses 1 base, and a stretch of 6 bases separates them. Reading the germline V gene (reference sequence) gives CDR1 WNHNN and CDR2 SYGVQD. The time point label here, explained by the study, means: cycle 1 day 1 (C1D1), immediately before nivolumab initiation. Every trial patient had relapsed after autologous stem cell transplantation, and cohorts A, B and C differed in prior brentuximab vedotin exposure. CD4+ T cells were purified from thawed PBMCs by magnetic negative selection with a Miltenyi CD4+ T cell isolation kit. The trial cohort comprised 56 patients with relapsed/refractory classical Hodgkin lymphoma whose best overall responses were complete response, partial response or progressive disease. Trial patients were treated with single-agent nivolumab in the multi-cohort phase II CheckMate 205 trial. Best overall response was determined by an independent review committee according to the 2007 International Working Group response criteria. Trial PBMCs were obtained immediately prior to nivolumab initiation (C1D1) and on therapy at cycle 2 day 1 and cycle 4 day 1. Peripheral blood was collected in 8 mL Vacutainer Cell Preparation Tubes, from which PBMCs were isolated by centrifugation and then cryopreserved. Purified CD4+ and CD8+ fractions were prepared only for cases in which an additional PBMC sample was available. Magnetically labelled cells were removed on LS columns in a quadroMACS separator, and the flow-through was retained as the purified fraction.

About this clone itself: The clone's antigen remains unknown. No quality values exist for individual bases; no much larger clone is one base distant.

Rearrangement joined TRBV10-1 to TRBJ2-2, with the identity of the D gene unclear. This clonotype was sampled from a human donor with classical Hodgkin lymphoma. The sample here was CD4+ T cells from blood, taken at baseline. The CDR3 region has the sequence CASSDAGNTGELFF. The nucleotides read TGCGCCAGCAGTGATGCAGGGAACACCGGGGAGCTGTTTTTT.